This T cell receptor (beta chain) was documented in a study of shared clonotypes between healthy human individuals. This CDR3 contains 13 residues. The study drew all its donors from Caucasian adults living in Nashville, Tennessee. Method: immunoSEQ multiplex PCR; TCRdb's copy keeps in-frame clones and lacks some. The repertoire holds roughly 320,000 clones, with about nine tenths as singletons. This sequence was found in a man between 18 and 29 years old in good health. V is TRBV21-1 and J is TRBJ2-7; the table's D call of TRBD2 was not tested on the DNA. TRBV21-1 is a pseudogene locus. The sample was memory CD8+ T cells sorted from blood. Indicated subset: CD45RO+ cells pooled with CCR7-negative TemRA cells. CDR3 sequence: CASSKVEGHEQYF. For the CDR3, the DNA is TGTGCCAGCAGCAAAGTGGAGGGTCACGAGCAGTACTTC.